These 11 T cell receptor beta chains came from one sample sequenced in a study of T-cell memory formation after mild COVID-19. TCRdb re-called the 5' RACE reads with MiXCR, one entry per CDR3 protein. The sample has 300,000 to 350,000 distinct CDR3 sequences, roughly 19% seen once. Sequenced material: PBMCs or a T cell subset sorted from them (not recorded which). These receptor sequences come from a man between 18 and 29 years old who had mild COVID-19 (a few samples of this study predate the infection). Cell type and time point are not known.

A few counts support this clonotype. V is TRBV4-1 and J is TRBJ2-1; a weak D match, TRBD1 (5 bases). With 0 bases removed from V and 12 bases from J, the gap between germline ends came to 12 bases. The CDR3 extends over 13 amino acids. Looked up from germline, CDR1 is MGHRA and CDR2 is YSYEKL. The CDR3 here is CASSQDTGVGQFF. The CDR3 bases are TGCGCCAGCAGCCAAGATACAGGTGTGGGGCAGTTCTTC.

V gene TRBV29-1 combines with J gene TRBJ2-5; 10 bases fit TRBD2. The V segment lost 6 bases and the J segment 4 bases; nucleotides outside the gene matches: 2. Germline CDR1 SQVTM, CDR2 ANQGSEA. CDR3 length: 12 residues. CDR3 nucleotides: TGCAGCGTGAGGACTAGCGGAGAGACCCAGTACTTC. It is translated as CSVRTSGETQYF. The entire variable domain, with the rest obtained from reference TRBV29-1 and TRBJ2-5, is as follows: SAVISQKPSRDICQRGTSLTIQCQVDSQVTMMFWYRQQPGQSLTLIATANQGSEATYESGFVIDKFPISRPNLTFSTLTVSNMSPEDSSIYLCSVRTSGETQYFGPGTRLLVL.

This clonotype turned up a few times. The V gene is TRBV3-1, the J gene TRBJ2-2; 8 nucleotides align to TRBD1. V shed 1 base, J shed 4 bases, and the junction held 5 bases outside the gene matches. Per germline, CDR1 LGHDT and CDR2 YNNKEL (reference sequence). The CDR3 loop spans 16 amino acids. CDR3 amino acids: CASSQAWTGPTGELFF. DNA for the CDR3: TGTGCCAGCAGCCAAGCTTGGACAGGGCCCACCGGGGAGCTGTTTTTT.

V is TRBV20-1 and J is TRBJ2-7; D could derive from TRBD1 or TRBD2 (6 bases each). The CDR3 contains 16 residues. CDR1 is DFQATT and CDR2 is SNEGSKA in the germline V gene (reference sequence). The ends were cut back, 0 bases at V and 0 bases at J, with 15 bases in the middle. The CDR3 DNA is TGCAGTGCTAGAGATCCCGGGGGCAGTTTCTCCTACGAGCAGTACTTC. It encodes CSARDPGGSFSYEQYF.

The chain couples TRBV7-9 to TRBJ2-5; TRBD2 matches 7 bases. With 1 base clipped from V and 4 bases from J, the junction kept 9 bases outside the gene matches. CDR3 length: 16 amino acids. Germline V lookup: CDR1 SEHNR, CDR2 FQNEAQ (reference sequence). The CDR3 sequence is CASSLVGGVLRETQYF. The CDR3 nucleotides read TGTGCCAGCAGCTTAGTTGGGGGGGTCCTTCGAGAGACCCAGTACTTC. The full variable domain, in which reference TRBV7-9 and TRBJ2-5 provide the parts outside the CDR3, is DTGVSQNPRHKITKRGQNVTFRCDPISEHNRLYWYRQTLGQGPEFLTYFQNEAQLEKSRLLSDRFSAERPKGSFSTLEIQRTEQGDSAMYLCASSLVGGVLRETQYFGPGTRLLVL.

This clonotype showed up just a few times. The rearrangement joins TRBV5-6 to TRBJ1-2; the D is unclear. CDR3 length: 14 residues. Germline V CDR1 and CDR2: SGHDT, YYEEEE. V lost 1 base and J lost 8, with 15 bases in between. The CDR3 bases are TGTGCCAGCAGCTTGCCAGTCACCAGTCAAGGCTACACCTTC. Protein product: CASSLPVTSQGYTF.

This chain connects TRBV3-1 to TRBJ2-1; D unclear. Per the germline V gene, CDR1 is LGHDT and CDR2 is YNNKEL (reference sequence). Trimming took off 4 bases at V and 5 bases at J, with 15 bases between the two ends. The CDR3 extends over 15 amino acids. CDR3 in amino acids: CASSPTFGWHNEQFF. CDR3 DNA: TGTGCCAGCAGCCCGACGTTTGGATGGCACAATGAGCAGTTCTTC.

On this clonotype: A read error may account for a junction end that differs from germline. CDR3 in amino acids: CASRLGDHSNQPQHF. The CDR3 coding sequence is TGTGCCAGCAGATTAGGGGATCATAGCAATCAGCCCCAGCATTTT. The chain has TRBV7-8 and TRBJ1-5; D possibly corresponds to TRBD1 (5 bases). CDR1 is SGHVS and CDR2 is FQNEAQ in the germline V gene. This CDR3 spans 15 amino acids.

This clonotype was counted a few times. The genes are TRBV4-3 and TRBJ2-2; perhaps TRBD2 as D (6 bases). In germline, CDR1 is LGHNA, CDR2 YSLEER. This CDR3 has 16 residues. Trimming took 4 bases from V and 1 from J, leaving 13 bases between them. In DNA form, the CDR3 reads TGCGCCAGCAGCCTTCGGGTAGCGGTGAACACCGGGGAGCTGTTTTTT. Encoded protein: CASSLRVAVNTGELFF.

The sample holds many counts of this clonotype. The genes are TRBV7-9 and TRBJ1-1, with D tentatively TRBD1 (5 bases). The CDR3 runs to 14 residues. Germline V gene data show CDR1 as SEHNR and CDR2 as FQNEAQ (reference sequence). With 1 base removed from V and 1 base from J, the gap between germline ends came to 7 bases. Written as DNA, the CDR3 is TGTGCCAGCAGCTTAGTCGGGGGGAACACTGAAGCTTTCTTT. As protein: CASSLVGGNTEAFF.

The gene calls are TRBV2 and TRBJ1-2; D is undetermined. The CDR3 spans 11 residues. Between the trimmed V and J ends, which lost 8 bases and 2 bases, there was a span of 6 bases. The germline gives CDR1 SNHLY, CDR2 FYNNEI. CDR3 sequence reads: CASGRNYGYTF. In nucleotides, the CDR3 is TGTGCCAGCGGCAGGAACTATGGCTACACCTTC.